The rows below give T cell receptor beta chains drawn from one sample of a study of shared clonotypes between healthy human individuals. Some clones are missing from TCRdb's copy, which holds only in-frame ones; the method was immunoSEQ multiplex PCR. The table has over a million clones, 78% seen once. Sequenced material: memory CD4+ T cells from PBMCs. Receptors were obtained from a young man in good health. Some clones in this sample may be carry-over from other donors' samples. Each CDR3 is given with its conserved first and last residue. The D gene is left open where the match is weak.

j_gene | len | v_gene | d_gene | CDR3aa
TRBJ1-1 | 15 | TRBV10-3 | - | CAISESGSRNTEAFF
TRBJ2-1 | 15 | TRBV4-2 | TRBD1 | CASSQAGQGTNEQFF
TRBJ1-4 | 12 | TRBV5-5 | - | CASSLTGEKLFF
TRBJ1-1 | 14 | TRBV11-1 | - | CASSFEGLNTEAFF
TRBJ2-4 | 14 | TRBV5-4 | - | CASSEGVAKNIQYF
TRBJ2-5 | 16 | TRBV6-6 | TRBD1 | CASSNRNRGRQETQYF
TRBJ2-7 | 14 | TRBV6-5 | TRBD2 | CASSYGGRGYEQYF
TRBJ2-1 | 13 | TRBV19 | - | CASSMALYNEQFF
TRBJ1-5 | 15 | TRBV5-6 | TRBD1 | CASSLGQGINQPQHF
TRBJ1-2 | 13 | TRBV5-5 | - | CASSADINYGYTF
TRBJ2-3 | 14 | TRBV11-3 | - | CASSSGTLTDTQYF
TRBJ1-1 | 17 | TRBV7-3 | - | CASSLLGVGRGNTEAFF
TRBJ2-2 | 17 | TRBV23-1 | TRBD1 | CASSQPDRFPNTGELFF
TRBJ1-2 | 12 | TRBV14 | - | CASSQDRHGYTF
TRBJ1-1 | 16 | TRBV5-6 | - | CASSQPVRTASTEAFF
TRBJ2-2 | 13 | TRBV7-3 | - | CASSLRETGELFF
TRBJ1-4 | 16 | TRBV6-5 | - | CASSYSGGSRSEKLFF
TRBJ1-1 | 12 | TRBV28 | - | CASRKRPTRVYF
TRBJ1-3 | 16 | TRBV4-2 | - | CASSRDRDSSGNTIYF
TRBJ1-3 | 15 | TRBV9 | - | CASSVLGTSGNTIYF
TRBJ2-7 | 15 | TRBV5-1 | TRBD2 | CASRGEASGTYEQYF
TRBJ2-3 | 12 | TRBV9 | - | CASSVAGSTQYF
TRBJ1-4 | 13 | TRBV27 | - | CASRGLTNEKLFF
TRBJ2-1 | 15 | TRBV7-8 | TRBD2 | CASSLVLGRGDEQFF
TRBJ1-1 | 15 | TRBV29-1 | - | CSVVLGVRGGTEAFF
TRBJ2-5 | 13 | TRBV28 | TRBD2 | CAAGGGAQETQYF
TRBJ2-5 | 11 | TRBV30 | - | CAWGGLETQYF
TRBJ1-1 | 15 | TRBV10-2 | - | CASSDRQVGRTEAFF
TRBJ1-1 | 14 | TRBV19 | - | CASSMRGRNTEAFF
TRBJ1-1 | 15 | TRBV6-6 | - | CASTYSREGNTEAFF
TRBJ1-2 | 15 | TRBV6-4 | - | CARPRTDRKVGGYTF
TRBJ2-5 | 14 | TRBV11-3 | - | CASSAGGSVETQYF
TRBJ1-1 | 13 | TRBV18 | - | CASSPGAGTEAFF
TRBJ2-7 | 18 | TRBV11-3 | - | CASKGSPCRVRRSYEQYF
TRBJ1-5 | 15 | TRBV28 | - | CASSLYNAGNQPQHF
TRBJ2-5 | 13 | TRBV5-1 | - | CASSLTSTETQYF
TRBJ1-4 | 13 | TRBV18 | - | CASSPDGNEKLFF
TRBJ2-6 | 16 | TRBV6-1 | - | CASSENMGSGANVLTF
TRBJ1-2 | 14 | TRBV5-1 | TRBD1 | CASSLEAGGYGYTF
TRBJ1-5 | 15 | TRBV10-3 | - | CAISEQGGGAQPQHF
TRBJ1-2 | 12 | TRBV19 | - | CASSQPPRGYTF
TRBJ1-1 | 17 | TRBV18 | TRBD1 | CASSPSQGQKISTEAFF
TRBJ2-7 | 14 | TRBV28 | - | CASSPWAARDEQYF